The 30 T cell receptor beta chains given below trace back to one sample, sequenced in a study of cytomegalovirus exposure and HLA in healthy donors. PCR employed 60 Vbeta and 13 Jbeta primers. Using immunoSEQ multiplex PCR, the repertoire was profiled, and TCRdb retains in-frame clones only, with some absent. The repertoire holds around 140,000 clones, with approximately 77% as singletons. Sequencing used PBMCs. The receptors come from a woman aged 55-69 years in good health and CMV-seronegative.

The genes are TRBV18 and TRBJ2-7, with 10 nucleotides matching TRBD1. The CDR3 has 15 amino acids. Germline V lookup: CDR1 KGHSH, CDR2 LQKENI. Trimming at V came to 3 bases and at J to 3 bases, leaving 5 bases not matched to a gene. CDR3 amino acids: CASSPTGGEDYEQYF. The CDR3 nucleotides are TGTGCCAGCTCACCGACAGGGGGCGAAGACTACGAGCAGTACTTC. Based on the CDR3 plus reference TRBV18 and TRBJ2-7, the full variable domain is NAGVMQNPRHLVRRRGQEARLRCSPMKGHSHVYWYRQLPEEGLKFMVYLQKENIIDESGMPKERFSAEFPKEGPSILRIQQVVRGDSAAYFCASSPTGGEDYEQYFGPGTRLTVT.

Written as DNA, the CDR3 is TGTGCCTGGAAGGTAGACAGGGCTCACACTGAAGCTTTCTTT. Translation gives CAWKVDRAHTEAFF. This chain joins TRBV30 and TRBJ1-1; 7 bases fit TRBD1. The CDR3 consists of 14 residues. Germline values: CDR1 GTSNPN, CDR2 SVGIG (reference sequence). With V trimmed by 4 bases and J by 3 bases, 8 bases remained unmatched.

The chain uses TRBV5-4 and TRBJ2-5, with D perhaps matching TRBD1 (6 bases). V was shortened by 0 bases and J by 9 bases, with 15 bases between the two germline ends. The CDR3 extends over 14 amino acids. CDR1 SGHNT and CDR2 YYREEE come from the germline V gene (reference sequence). CDR3 in DNA: TGTGCCAGCAGCTTGGTAGGACAGCCCGGGGCCCAGTACTTC. Amino acids: CASSLVGQPGAQYF.

The rearrangement uses TRBV2 and TRBJ2-1, with D perhaps TRBD2 (5 bases). The germline CDR1 and CDR2 sequences are SNHLY and FYNNEI. The CDR3 spans 15 residues. V was shortened by 7 bases and J by 5 bases, with 18 bases between the two germline ends. Here the CDR3 DNA reads TGTGCCAGCACCCCGGGCGCTAGCAGAAACAATGAGCAGTTCTTC. Its translation: CASTPGASRNNEQFF.

This chain joins TRBV5-4 and TRBJ2-3; 8 nucleotides line up with TRBD2. The CDR3 consists of 17 residues. The germline V gene has CDR1 SGHNT and CDR2 YYREEE (reference sequence). J gave up 3 bases and V 9 bases, and 18 bases lay outside the gene matches. The CDR3 protein is CAIPIRRGERKTDTQYF. CDR3 DNA: TGTGCCATCCCCATCCGGCGGGGGGAGAGGAAGACAGATACGCAGTATTTT.

The V gene is TRBV5-1, the J gene TRBJ1-5; 8 nucleotides match TRBD1. V shed 5 bases, J shed 3 bases, and the junction held 4 bases outside the gene matches. Germline CDR1 reads SGHRS; CDR2 reads YFSETQ. The CDR3 is 14 residues long. CDR3 DNA sequence: TGCGCCAGCAGTGGGGGACAGGACAATCAGCCCCAGCATTTT. This gives the protein CASSGGQDNQPQHF. Together with reference TRBV5-1 and TRBJ1-5, the CDR3 gives the full variable domain: KAGVTQTPRYLIKTRGQQVTLSCSPISGHRSVSWYQQTPGQGLQFLFEYFSETQRNKGNFPGRFSGRQFSNSRSEMNVSTLELGDSALYLCASSGGQDNQPQHFGDGTRLSIL.

The chain couples TRBV7-6 to TRBJ2-7; TRBD2 might be the D (5 bases). This CDR3 region has 15 residues. Germline V gene sequence: CDR1 SGHVS, CDR2 FNYEAQ. Between the trimmed V and J ends, which lost 5 bases and 6 bases, there was a span of 20 bases. The chain's CDR3 is CASSPLAAPSPEQYF. DNA for the CDR3: TGTGCCAGCAGCCCACTGGCGGCCCCTAGCCCCGAGCAGTACTTC.

The V and J genes are TRBV2 and TRBJ2-7, with 11 bases matching TRBD1. The CDR3 is 12 residues long. Unmatched junction bases numbered 3, after V lost 9 bases and J lost 5 bases. Germline loops: CDR1 SNHLY, CDR2 FYNNEI. The CDR3 loop is CASWDRGDEQYF. CDR3 DNA: TGTGCCAGTTGGGACAGGGGGGACGAGCAGTACTTC.

The chain carries TRBV2 and TRBJ2-5, with TRBD2 identical over 9 bases. Germline CDR1 and CDR2: SNHLY and FYNNEI. This CDR3 has 15 residues. V shed 7 bases and J 2 bases; nucleotides not matched to a gene: 8. The CDR3 protein is CASKGASGAQETQYF. The DNA for the CDR3 is TGTGCCAGCAAGGGGGCTAGCGGGGCACAAGAGACCCAGTACTTC.

The chain has TRBV28 and TRBJ2-1; 8 bases match TRBD2. This CDR3 spans 15 amino acids. Germline loops: CDR1 MDHEN, CDR2 SYDVKM. After removal of 6 bases from V and 3 bases from J, the junction contained 7 bases not matched to a gene. The CDR3 protein is CASRSIAGFYNEQFF. The CDR3 DNA reads TGTGCCAGCAGGTCCATAGCGGGATTCTACAATGAGCAGTTCTTC.

V usage is TRBV9 and J usage is TRBJ1-1; 7 bases match TRBD1. Germline CDR1 reads SGDLS; CDR2 reads YYNGEE. With 0 bases clipped from V and 6 bases from J, the junction kept 11 bases outside the gene matches. CDR3 length: 16 residues. In DNA, the CDR3 is TGTGCCAGCAGCGTAGGAGGGACAGCCTTGGGAGCTGAAGCTTTCTTT. Its protein product is CASSVGGTALGAEAFF.

This chain connects TRBV5-1 to TRBJ1-4; TRBD1 aligns across 12 bases. Germline loops: CDR1 SGHRS, CDR2 YFSETQ. Trimming took 3 bases from V and 7 from J; bases not matched to a gene: 13. CDR3 size: 18 residues. Written as DNA, the CDR3 is TGCGCCAGCAGCTGGGGGACTCCGGGACAGGGGGCGAGTGAAAAACTGTTTTTT. This translates into CASSWGTPGQGASEKLFF.

The rearrangement joins TRBV30 to TRBJ2-5; maybe TRBD2 (6 bases). The assigned J gene may be wrong: the sequence end matches TRBJ2-7 better. In germline, CDR1 is GTSNPN, CDR2 SVGIG (reference sequence). The CDR3 covers 12 residues. The CDR3, as DNA: TGTGCCTGGAAGGTTAGCGGCTACGAGCAGTACTTC. Its translation is CAWKVSGYEQYF.

V usage is TRBV2 and J usage is TRBJ2-7; D is unclear. The CDR3 runs 14 residues. CDR1 is SNHLY, CDR2 FYNNEI, per germline. V lost 2 bases to trimming and J lost 0 bases, with 8 bases between them. The CDR3 coding sequence is TGTGCCAGCAGTGAATACAGTACCTCCTACGAGCAGTACTTC. It translates to CASSEYSTSYEQYF.

In regard to this clone: An end of the junction differs from the germline gene, which may be a read error. The chain uses TRBV7-7 and TRBJ2-2; D is perhaps TRBD2 (6 bases). The CDR3 is 14 residues long. In germline, CDR1 is SSHAT, CDR2 FNYEAQ (reference sequence). DNA for the CDR3: TGTGCTAGCAGCTCGGGAGAGGGCACCGGGGAGCTGTTTTTT. This sequence encodes CASSSGEGTGELFF.

The chain is built from TRBV29-1 and TRBJ1-6; 8 nucleotides line up with TRBD1. V was pared by 6 bases and J by 3 bases, with 4 bases of the junction left unmatched. There are 14 residues in the CDR3. Per germline, CDR1 SQVTM and CDR2 ANQGSEA. The CDR3 region has the DNA TGCAGCGTGCTGACAGGGGACTATAATTCACCCCTCCACTTT. Its translation is CSVLTGDYNSPLHF.

This clone was detected only once. V is TRBV7-9 and J is TRBJ2-2, with 12 nucleotides matching TRBD2. Unmatched junction bases numbered 8, after V lost 5 bases and J lost 1 base. The germline CDR1 and CDR2 sequences are SEHNR and FQNEAQ (reference sequence). The CDR3 consists of 18 residues. The DNA for the CDR3 is TGTGCCAGCAGCGCCTCCGGGACTAGCGGGCTGAACACCGGGGAGCTGTTTTTT. Protein: CASSASGTSGLNTGELFF.

This chain connects TRBV7-9 to TRBJ2-1; TRBD1 matches 8 bases. The CDR3 loop spans 15 amino acids. Germline V gives CDR1 SEHNR, CDR2 FQNEAQ (reference sequence). V shed 5 bases, J shed 5 bases, and the junction held 8 bases outside the gene matches. The CDR3 sequence: CASSPRGREDNEQFF. CDR3 nucleotides: TGTGCCAGCAGCCCCAGGGGGCGAGAGGACAATGAGCAGTTCTTC.

This chain joins TRBV12-5 and TRBJ1-3, with D possibly TRBD1 on 6 matching bases. V lost 6 bases, J lost 0 bases, and 9 bases lay in between. The CDR3 sequence is 14 residues long. Germline lookup yields CDR1 LGHNT and CDR2 FRNRAP. Here the CDR3 reads CASGTGSSGNTIYF. The CDR3 nucleotides read TGTGCTAGTGGAACAGGGAGCTCTGGAAACACCATATATTTT.

This clone appeared once. The genes are TRBV4-2 and TRBJ2-3; 9 bases align to TRBD2. The CDR3 length is 20 residues. Germline values: CDR1 LGHNA, CDR2 YNFKEQ. J lost 0 bases, V lost 4 bases, and 17 bases had no gene match. The CDR3: CASSRKADSGGFSSTDTQYF. The CDR3 bases are TGTGCCAGCAGCCGAAAAGCCGATAGCGGGGGCTTTTCTAGCACAGATACGCAGTATTTT.

This chain links TRBV25-1 with TRBJ2-1, with TRBD1 as a possible D gene (6 bases). V gave up 5 bases and J gave up 4 bases, with 18 bases separating them. Per the germline V gene, CDR1 is MGHDK and CDR2 is SYGVNS. The CDR3 is 16 amino acids. CDR3 sequence: CASSRLQGFSYNEQFF. For the CDR3, the DNA is TGTGCCAGCAGTCGCCTACAGGGATTTTCTTACAATGAGCAGTTCTTC.

This chain joins TRBV6-5 and TRBJ2-5, with D perhaps TRBD1 (6 bases). V shed 2 bases and J shed 7 bases, with 14 bases lying between them. This CDR3 is built from 14 residues. The germline CDR1 and CDR2 sequences are MNHEY and SVGAGI. The CDR3 loop reads CASSYGGPKVTQYF. DNA for the CDR3: TGTGCCAGCAGTTACGGGGGCCCTAAGGTGACCCAGTACTTC.

The chain combines TRBV7-9 with TRBJ1-1, with 10 bases identical to TRBD1. Germline-derived CDR1 and CDR2 are SEHNR and FQNEAQ (reference sequence). CDR3 length equals 16 residues. V lost 5 bases to trimming and J lost 4 bases; unmatched junction nucleotides: 10. CDR3 nucleotide sequence: TGTGCCAGCAGCACAAGGACAGGGGGGCATGGCACTGAAGCTTTCTTT. Its translation: CASSTRTGGHGTEAFF.

This chain links TRBV14 with TRBJ2-5; TRBD2 agrees at 7 bases. The CDR3 spans 15 residues. V dropped 4 bases and J dropped 5; count of bases not matched to a gene: 10. Per the germline V gene, CDR1 is SGHDN and CDR2 is FVKESK. The CDR3 region is CASSPWTSNGETQYF. DNA for the CDR3: TGTGCCAGCAGCCCCTGGACTAGTAATGGCGAGACCCAGTACTTC. Full variable domain (rest looked up from reference TRBV14 and TRBJ2-5): EAGVTQFPSHSVIEKGQTVTLRCDPISGHDNLYWYRRVMGKEIKFLLHFVKESKQDESGMPNNRFLAERTGGTYSTLKVQPAELEDSGVYFCASSPWTSNGETQYFGPGTRLLVL.

This chain joins TRBV2 and TRBJ1-5, with TRBD1 matching 7 bases. The CDR3 loop spans 15 amino acids. Losses at the gene ends were 2 bases for V and 6 bases for J; bases not matched to a gene: 7. The V gene's germline CDR1 is SNHLY and CDR2 FYNNEI. The CDR3 bases are TGTGCCAGCAGTGAACGAGGACAGGCCGGTCAGCCCCAGCATTTT. Translation: CASSERGQAGQPQHF.

V gene TRBV10-3 combines with J gene TRBJ1-1; D is unresolved. The germline V gene has CDR1 ENHRY and CDR2 SYGVKD. V was pared by 7 bases and J by 0 bases, with 9 bases between. The CDR3 consists of 13 residues. In DNA, the CDR3 is TGTGCCATCACAGCGACCGTGAACACTGAAGCTTTCTTT. Encoded protein: CAITATVNTEAFF.

The chain employs TRBV5-1 and TRBJ1-1, with a weak D call TRBD1 (5 bases). Germline V gene sequence: CDR1 SGHRS, CDR2 YFSETQ. The V end was cut by 4 bases, the J end by 1 base, with 14 bases between. The CDR3 runs 15 residues. This chain's CDR3 is CASSLLGPGNTEAFF. As DNA, the CDR3 is TGCGCCAGCAGCCTGCTGGGGCCCGGGAACACTGAAGCTTTCTTT.

The genes are TRBV11-3 and TRBJ2-3; unclear D gene. Germline assignment: CDR1 SGHNT and CDR2 YENEEA. This CDR3 has 14 amino acids. Trimming left V 2 bases short and J 0 bases short, with 6 bases between. The CDR3 bases are TGTGCCAGCAGCTTACTCGGTAGCACAGATACGCAGTATTTT. Its protein is CASSLLGSTDTQYF.

The chain combines TRBV5-4 with TRBJ2-3; D gene unclear. V was shortened by 7 bases and J by 1 base, with 10 bases between the two germline ends. The CDR3 spans 13 residues. Looked up from germline, CDR1 is SGHNT and CDR2 is YYREEE (reference sequence). CDR3 amino acids: CASLPGGTDTQYF. CDR3 in DNA: TGTGCCAGCCTTCCGGGTGGCACAGATACGCAGTATTTT.

This clone was counted once. V gene TRBV18 combines with J gene TRBJ2-2, with TRBD1 matching over 9 bases. This CDR3 is built from 17 residues. Losses at the gene ends were 3 bases for V and 3 bases for J; bases not matched to a gene: 8. Germline V gene lookup returns CDR1 KGHSH and CDR2 LQKENI. The chain's CDR3 is CASSPVPGQGDTGELFF. The DNA for the CDR3 is TGTGCCAGCTCACCTGTTCCGGGACAGGGAGACACCGGGGAGCTGTTTTTT. The full variable domain, rest sourced from reference TRBV18 and TRBJ2-2, is NAGVMQNPRHLVRRRGQEARLRCSPMKGHSHVYWYRQLPEEGLKFMVYLQKENIIDESGMPKERFSAEFPKEGPSILRIQQVVRGDSAAYFCASSPVPGQGDTGELFFGEGSRLTVL.